This entry describes one TCR beta chain. This entry is derived from a study of CD8 T cells in Susac syndrome. cDNA came from roughly 0.5 to 1 ug RNA primed by random hexamers. MiXCR, run by TCRdb on the immunoSEQ multiplex PCR reads, gives a single entry per CDR3 protein. The data hold some 70,000 distinct CDR3 sequences, with approximately 96% observed a single time. This CDR3 is built from 19 residues. Deletions cut 1 base from V and 0 bases from J, with 19 bases between. The germline V gene encodes CDR1 LGHDT and CDR2 YNNKEL (reference sequence). The source of this sequence is a human donor with multiple sclerosis. The chain combines TRBV3-1 with TRBJ2-1, with D maybe TRBD2 (5 bases). The sample comprised CD8+ T cells from PBMCs. Written as DNA, the CDR3 is TGTGCCAGCAGCCAAGTGCCCAGGACGGGGTTTAGCTCCTACAATGAGCAGTTCTTC. This gives the protein CASSQVPRTGFSSYNEQFF.